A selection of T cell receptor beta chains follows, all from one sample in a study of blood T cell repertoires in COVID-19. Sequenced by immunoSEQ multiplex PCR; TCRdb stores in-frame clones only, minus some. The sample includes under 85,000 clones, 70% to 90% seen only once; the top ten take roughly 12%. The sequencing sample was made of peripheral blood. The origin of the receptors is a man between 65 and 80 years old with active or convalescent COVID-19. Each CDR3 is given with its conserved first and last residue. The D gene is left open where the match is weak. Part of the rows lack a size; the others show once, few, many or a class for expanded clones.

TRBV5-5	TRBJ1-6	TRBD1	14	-	TGTGCCAGCAGCGGACAGGGGCGTAATTCACCCCTCCACTTT	CASSGQGRNSPLHF
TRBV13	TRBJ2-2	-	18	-	TGTGCCAGCAGCTTAGCCCCTTGGGGGGTGGTTCACACCGGGGAGCTGTTTTTT	CASSLAPWGVVHTGELFF
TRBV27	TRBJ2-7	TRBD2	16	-	TGTGCCAGCAGTTCGACAGCTGCTAGCGGGGGGTACGAGCAGTACTTC	CASSSTAASGGYEQYF
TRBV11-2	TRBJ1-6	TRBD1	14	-	TGTGCCAGCAGATCCGGGACAGGTTCTTCACCCCTCCACTTT	CASRSGTGSSPLHF
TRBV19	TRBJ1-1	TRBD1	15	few	TGTGCCAGTAGTTTCACCGGGACAGGGGGCACTGAAGCTTTCTTT	CASSFTGTGGTEAFF
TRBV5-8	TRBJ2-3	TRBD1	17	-	TGTGCCAGCAGCTTCCGTACTACAGGGGCTATCACAGATACGCAGTATTTT	CASSFRTTGAITDTQYF
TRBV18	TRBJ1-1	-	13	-	TGTGCCAGCTCACCCTCCGCGCAGGCTGAAGCTTTCTTT	CASSPSAQAEAFF
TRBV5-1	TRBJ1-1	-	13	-	TGCGCCAGCAGCTTGGATCCGAGCACTGAAGCTTTCTTT	CASSLDPSTEAFF
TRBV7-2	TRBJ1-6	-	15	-	TGTGCCAGCAGCTTGGGGGGGGATCGTAATTCACCCCTCCACTTT	CASSLGGDRNSPLHF
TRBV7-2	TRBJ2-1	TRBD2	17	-	TGTGCCAGCAGCTTAGGTGGGCAGCGGGGCGCCTACAATGAGCAGTTCTTC	CASSLGGQRGAYNEQFF
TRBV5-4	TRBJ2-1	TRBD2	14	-	TGTGCCAGCTCGAGCGGGGGGGCCAGGGATGAGCAGTTCTTC	CASSSGGARDEQFF
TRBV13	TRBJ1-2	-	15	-	TGTGCCAGCAGCTTAAATCTTGCAGGATCGAGCGGCTACACCTTC	CASSLNLAGSSGYTF
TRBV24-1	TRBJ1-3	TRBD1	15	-	TGTGCCACCAGTGACTCCCGACAGGGAAGAAACACCATATATTTT	CATSDSRQGRNTIYF
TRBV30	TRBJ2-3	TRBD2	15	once	TGTGCCTGGAGTGTACTATGGGGGGGGACAGATACGCAGTATTTT	CAWSVLWGGTDTQYF
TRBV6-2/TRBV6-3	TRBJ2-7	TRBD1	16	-	TGTGCCAGCAGTCGCACCTGGGGACAGGGTGTCTACGAGCAGTACTTC	CASSRTWGQGVYEQYF
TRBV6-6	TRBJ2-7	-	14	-	TGTGCCAGCAGTTACGGGCAGGGAGGCTACGAGCAGTACTTC	CASSYGQGGYEQYF
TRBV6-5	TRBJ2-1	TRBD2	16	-	TGTGCCAGCAGTTCGGGTAGCGGGGGGGCCAACAATGAGCAGTTCTTC	CASSSGSGGANNEQFF
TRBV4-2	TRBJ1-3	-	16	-	TGTGCCAGCAGCCAAGAAGCCCAGGGGAAAGGAAACACCATATATTTT	CASSQEAQGKGNTIYF
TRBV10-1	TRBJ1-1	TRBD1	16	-	TGCGCCAGCAGTCCGGACAGGGGAGAGGGGGGCACTGAAGCTTTCTTT	CASSPDRGEGGTEAFF
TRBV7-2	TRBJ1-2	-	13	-	TGTGCCAGCAGCCCAGGTTTCGGCTATGGCTACACCTTC	CASSPGFGYGYTF
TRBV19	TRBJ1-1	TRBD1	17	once	TGTGCCAGTAGTGGATGGACAGGGAGCACAATGAACACTGAAGCTTTCTTT	CASSGWTGSTMNTEAFF
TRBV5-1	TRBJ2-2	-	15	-	TGCGCCAGCAGACCCGGCAGGGAAACGACCGGGGAGCTGTTTTTT	CASRPGRETTGELFF
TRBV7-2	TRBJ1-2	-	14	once	TGTGCCAGCAGTCAGTGGCAGGGAGGCTATGGCTACACCTTC	CASSQWQGGYGYTF
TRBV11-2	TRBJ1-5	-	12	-	TGTGCCAGCAGCTCCGCCGACAGGAACCAGCATTTT	CASSSADRNQHF
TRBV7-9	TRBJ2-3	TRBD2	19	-	TGTGCCAGCCGCCGGGGGGAGCGCGGGGGACCACGGGGCACAGATACGCAGTATTTT	CASRRGERGGPRGTDTQYF
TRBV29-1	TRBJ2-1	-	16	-	TGCAGCGTTGACCTTCCCGACAGCAGCTCCTACAATGAGCAGTTCTTC	CSVDLPDSSSYNEQFF
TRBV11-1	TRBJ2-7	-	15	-	TGTGCCAGCAGCTTAAACCCTACAGGGACCTACGAGCAGTACTTC	CASSLNPTGTYEQYF
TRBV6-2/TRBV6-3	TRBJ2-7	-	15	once	TGTGCCAGCAGTGACTGGACACAATACTCCTACGAGCAGTACTTC	CASSDWTQYSYEQYF
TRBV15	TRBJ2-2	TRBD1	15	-	TGTGCCACCAGCAGAGGTGCTACAGGGGCCGGGGAGCTGTTTTTT	CATSRGATGAGELFF
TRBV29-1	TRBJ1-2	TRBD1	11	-	TGCAGCGCGGGACAGGACTATGGCTACACCTTC	CSAGQDYGYTF
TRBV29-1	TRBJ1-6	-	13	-	TGCAGCGTTGTGGCGGGCTACGGCTCACCCCTCCACTTT	CSVVAGYGSPLHF
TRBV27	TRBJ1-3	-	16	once	TGTGCCAGCAGTTTAATCGGAGGGAGCTCTGGAAACACCATATATTTT	CASSLIGGSSGNTIYF
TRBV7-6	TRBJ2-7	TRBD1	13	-	TGTGCCAGCAGCTCGGGACAGAGCTACGAGCAGTACTTC	CASSSGQSYEQYF
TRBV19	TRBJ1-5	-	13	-	TGTGCCAGTAGTATTAGTAGCAATCAGCCCCAGCATTTT	CASSISSNQPQHF
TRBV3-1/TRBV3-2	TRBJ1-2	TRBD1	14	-	TGTGCCAGCAGCCAGGGGACAGGGATCGGGGGCTACACCTTC	CASSQGTGIGGYTF
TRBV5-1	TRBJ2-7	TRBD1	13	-	TGCGCCAGCAGCTTGGACAGGGGTTCCGAGCAGTACTTC	CASSLDRGSEQYF
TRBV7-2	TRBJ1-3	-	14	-	TGTGCCAGCAGCTTAGACCCCAACTCAGGCACCATATATTTT	CASSLDPNSGTIYF
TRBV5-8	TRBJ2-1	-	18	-	TGTGCCAGCAGCTCTTCCGGGATCCGCCTCAGCTCCTACAATGAGCAGTTCTTC	CASSSSGIRLSSYNEQFF
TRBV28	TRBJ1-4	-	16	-	TGTGCCAGCAGTGAGAACAGAGTTACAACTAATGAAAAACTGTTTTTT	CASSENRVTTNEKLFF
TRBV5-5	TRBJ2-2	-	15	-	TGTGCCAGCAGCGATCCGACGGGGGGCGACGGGGAGCTGTTTTTT	CASSDPTGGDGELFF
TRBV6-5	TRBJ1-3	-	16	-	TGTGCCAGCAGTTACTCCCCAGGGGTAGCTGGAAACACCATATATTTT	CASSYSPGVAGNTIYF
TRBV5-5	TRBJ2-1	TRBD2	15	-	TGTGCCAGCAGCTTGTTCCGGGGGGGCCTCAATGAGCAGTTCTTC	CASSLFRGGLNEQFF
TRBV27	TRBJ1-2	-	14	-	TGTGCCAGCAGTGGAACAGGGACTAACTATGGCTACACCTTC	CASSGTGTNYGYTF
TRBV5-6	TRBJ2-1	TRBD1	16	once	TGTGCCAGCTCCTGGGGCGGTACAGGGGCCTACAATGAGCAGTTCTTC	CASSWGGTGAYNEQFF
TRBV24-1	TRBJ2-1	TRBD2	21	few	TGTGCCACCAGTGGTCCGTCTAGCGGGGGGTCCTCACTCAGCTCCTACAATGAGCAGTTCTTC	CATSGPSSGGSSLSSYNEQFF
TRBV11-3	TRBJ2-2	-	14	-	TGTGCCAGCAGTTACAGAAGCGGCACCGGGGAGCTGTTTTTT	CASSYRSGTGELFF
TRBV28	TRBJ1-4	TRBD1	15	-	TGTGCCAGCAGTAGGCAGGGGGAGTCTAATGAAAAACTGTTTTTT	CASSRQGESNEKLFF
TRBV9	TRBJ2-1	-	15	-	TGTGCCAGCAGTCGAGAGGGAGACCTCTACAATGAGCAGTTCTTC	CASSREGDLYNEQFF
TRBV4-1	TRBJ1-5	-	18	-	TGCGCCAGCAGCCAAGAACCCGAGGGGGTAGGGAGCAATCAGCCCCAGCATTTT	CASSQEPEGVGSNQPQHF
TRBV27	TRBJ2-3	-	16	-	TGTGCCAGCAGCCGACTTCCGGGACAATACCCGGATACGCAGTATTTT	CASSRLPGQYPDTQYF
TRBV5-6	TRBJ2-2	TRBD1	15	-	TGTGCCAGCACCCGGGCCGGGACAGGGGCCGGGGAGCTGTTTTTT	CASTRAGTGAGELFF
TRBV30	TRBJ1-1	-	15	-	TGTGCCTGGAAGGGCCAGGGAGGGGTGAACACTGAAGCTTTCTTT	CAWKGQGGVNTEAFF
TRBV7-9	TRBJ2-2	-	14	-	TGTGCCAGCAGCCCCTCGGAGGGTACCGGGGAGCTGTTTTTT	CASSPSEGTGELFF
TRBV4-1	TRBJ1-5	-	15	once	TGCGCCAGCAGCCCCGACAGAAGGGACAATCAGCCCCAGCATTTT	CASSPDRRDNQPQHF
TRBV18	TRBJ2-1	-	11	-	TGTGCCAGCTCACCTAACTGGGAGCAGTTCTTC	CASSPNWEQFF